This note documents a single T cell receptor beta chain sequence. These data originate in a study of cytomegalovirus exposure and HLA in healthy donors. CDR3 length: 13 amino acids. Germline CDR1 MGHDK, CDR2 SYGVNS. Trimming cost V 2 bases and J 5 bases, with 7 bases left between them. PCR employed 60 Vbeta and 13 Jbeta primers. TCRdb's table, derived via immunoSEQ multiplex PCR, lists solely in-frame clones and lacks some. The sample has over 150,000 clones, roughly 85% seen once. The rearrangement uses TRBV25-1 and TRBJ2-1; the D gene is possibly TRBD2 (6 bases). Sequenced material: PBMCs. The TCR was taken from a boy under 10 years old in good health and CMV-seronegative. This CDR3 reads CASSELANNEQFF. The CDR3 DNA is TGTGCCAGCAGTGAACTAGCGAACAATGAGCAGTTCTTC. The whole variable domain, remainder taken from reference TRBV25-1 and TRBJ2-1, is EADIYQTPRYLVIGTGKKITLECSQTMGHDKMYWYQQDPGMELHLIHYSYGVNSTEKGDLSSESTVSRIRTEHFPLTLESARPSHTSQYLCASSELANNEQFFGPGTRLTVL.